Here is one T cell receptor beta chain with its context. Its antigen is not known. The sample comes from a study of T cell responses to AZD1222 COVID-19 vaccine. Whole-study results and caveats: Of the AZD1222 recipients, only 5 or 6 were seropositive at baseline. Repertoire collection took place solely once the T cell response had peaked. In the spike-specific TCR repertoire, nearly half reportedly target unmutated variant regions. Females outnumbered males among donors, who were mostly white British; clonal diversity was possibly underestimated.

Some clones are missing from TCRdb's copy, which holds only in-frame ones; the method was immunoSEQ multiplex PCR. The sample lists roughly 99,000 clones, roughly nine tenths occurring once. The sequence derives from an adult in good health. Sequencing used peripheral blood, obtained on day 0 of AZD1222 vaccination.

CDR3 protein: CASSLTGGNGELFF. Written as DNA, the CDR3 is TGTGCCAGTAGCCTGACAGGGGGCAACGGGGAGCTGTTTTTT. The gene calls are TRBV19 and TRBJ2-2, with 10 bases fitting TRBD1. The CDR3 contains 14 residues. Germline values: CDR1 LNHDA, CDR2 SQIVND (reference sequence). V trimming: 6 bases; J trimming: 7 bases; junction bases outside the gene matches: 5. The variable domain in full, completed from reference TRBV19 and TRBJ2-2, reads DGGITQSPKYLFRKEGQNVTLSCEQNLNHDAMYWYRQDPGQGLRLIYYSQIVNDFQKGDIAEGYSVSREKKESFPLTVTSAQKNPTAFYLCASSLTGGNGELFFGEGSRLTVL.